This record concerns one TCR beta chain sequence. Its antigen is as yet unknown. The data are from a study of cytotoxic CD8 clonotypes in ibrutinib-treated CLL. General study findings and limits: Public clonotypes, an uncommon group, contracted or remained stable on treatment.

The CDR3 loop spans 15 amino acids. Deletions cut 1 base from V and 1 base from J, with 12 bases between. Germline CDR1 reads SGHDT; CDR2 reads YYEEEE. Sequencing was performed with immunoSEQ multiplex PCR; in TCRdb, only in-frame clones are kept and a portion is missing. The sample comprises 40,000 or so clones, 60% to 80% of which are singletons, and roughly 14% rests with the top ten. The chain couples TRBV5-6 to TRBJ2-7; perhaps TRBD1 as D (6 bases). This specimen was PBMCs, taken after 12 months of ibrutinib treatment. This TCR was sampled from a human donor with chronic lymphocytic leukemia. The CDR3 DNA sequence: TGTGCCAGCAGCTTGTGGGCCACAGGGTCCTACGAGCAGTACTTC. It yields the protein CASSLWATGSYEQYF.